This T cell receptor beta chain came from a study of relationships among human T cell subsets. Study-wide points: Regulatory and Th2 subsets had few clones over 100 reads, unlike CD8+ cytotoxic cells. Many CDR3s were shared across Th1, Th2 and regulatory subsets.

Worth noting for this clonotype: Its target is unknown.

The CDR3 is made up of 19 amino acids. V was pared by 0 bases and J by 0 bases, with 21 bases between. Germline V gene lookup returns CDR1 MGHRA and CDR2 YSYEKL. Regulatory T cells were selected from positively selected CD4+ cells using anti-CD25 beads. Subset-specific monoclonal antibody beads were used to isolate T cell subsets. TCR alpha and beta CDR3s were amplified from mRNA by semiquantitative ARM-PCR. Tagged nested gene-specific primers were used first, then communal superprimers amplified exponentially. Exonuclease cleared nested primers, then first-round products were reamplified. TCRdb called the multiplex PCR reads again in MiXCR, with one record for every CDR3 protein. This table has 13,000 to 15,000 distinct CDR3 sequences, about 60% appearing once.

V gene TRBV4-1 combines with J gene TRBJ2-7; D might be TRBD2 (6 bases). Sequencing was carried out using Tregs sorted from blood. This clonotype was obtained from a man in his forties in good health. The CDR3 spells CASSQDRVPSASSSYEQYF. For the CDR3, the DNA is TGCGCCAGCAGCCAAGATAGAGTCCCTAGCGCCTCTAGCTCCTACGAGCAGTACTTC.